These T cell receptor beta chains were read from a single sample in a study of T-cell reconstitution after alpha-beta-depleted transplantation in children. TCRdb processed the PCR reads anew with MiXCR; each CDR3 protein has one entry. The data show around 440,000 distinct CDR3 sequences, around 15% seen once. This sample comprised PBMCs, mostly from graft donor cells, obtained 360 days after TCRalphabeta/CD19-depleted stem cell transplant. The source of these receptors is a boy under two years old who had a stem cell transplant for Wiskott-Aldrich syndrome, so the T cells may come from the graft donor. The CDR3 runs from the conserved cysteine through the conserved F or W. D genes are given only for firm matches. Clone sizes are given selectively: once, few, many, or a class where the clone is expanded.

cdr3_nt | cdr3_aa | v_call | d_call | cdr3_length | clone_size | j_call
TGTGCCAGCAGCTTAAGGGACAGGGAAGTTGAGCAGTACTTC | CASSLRDREVEQYF | TRBV7-9 | TRBD1 | 14 | NA | TRBJ2-7
TGTGCCAGCAGCCAAGCTAGCCTTCCAAAGACCCAGTACTTC | CASSQASLPKTQYF | TRBV3-1 | NA | 14 | few | TRBJ2-5
TGTGCCAGCAGTTCACAGGGTTTACAGACCCAGTACTTC | CASSSQGLQTQYF | TRBV6-6 | NA | 13 | NA | TRBJ2-5
TGTGCCAGCAGCGGTTGGACCGGGGAGCTGTTTTTT | CASSGWTGELFF | TRBV27 | NA | 12 | NA | TRBJ2-2
TGTGCCAGCGGAGGACAGCCTCCATTGGAGCAGTACTTC | CASGGQPPLEQYF | TRBV28 | NA | 13 | NA | TRBJ2-7
TGTGCCAGCAGCCCGACCGGGGGCACCACCGGGGAGCTGTTTTTT | CASSPTGGTTGELFF | TRBV3-1 | NA | 15 | NA | TRBJ2-2
TGTGCCAGCAGTCGCCCTACAGGGTGGTGGGAGACCCAGTACTTC | CASSRPTGWWETQYF | TRBV13 | NA | 15 | NA | TRBJ2-5
TGCAGTGCTAGATCCGGGAGGAAGAGGAACGAGCAGTACTTC | CSARSGRKRNEQYF | TRBV20-1 | TRBD2 | 14 | NA | TRBJ2-7
TGTGCCAGCAGTTTACTCGGGGTCGGGAGGCTCGCCGGGGAGCTGTTTTTT | CASSLLGVGRLAGELFF | TRBV28 | TRBD2 | 17 | many | TRBJ2-2
TGTGCCAGCAGCCCACACTCTGTGGGCACTGAAGCTTTCTTT | CASSPHSVGTEAFF | TRBV28 | NA | 14 | NA | TRBJ1-1
TGTGCCAGCAGCTTGGATTATGAGGAAGCTTTCTTT | CASSLDYEEAFF | TRBV5-5 | NA | 12 | few | TRBJ1-1
TGTGCCAGCAGCCAAGATCCTAGCGGGGCCGCTAGCACAGATACGCAGTATTTT | CASSQDPSGAASTDTQYF | TRBV3-1 | TRBD2 | 18 | few | TRBJ2-3
TGTGCCAGCAGCTCCACCTCGGGCGGGGCCAACGTCCTGACTTTC | CASSSTSGGANVLTF | TRBV7-2 | NA | 15 | NA | TRBJ2-6
TGTGCCAGCAGCGTACTAGCGGGCCTGTGGTACCAAGAGACCCAGTACTTC | CASSVLAGLWYQETQYF | TRBV7-2 | TRBD2 | 17 | NA | TRBJ2-5
TGCAGTGCTAGTTTAGGGTTCTCCTACGAGCAGTACTTC | CSASLGFSYEQYF | TRBV20-1 | NA | 13 | few | TRBJ2-7
TGCGCCAGCAGCCAAGGATTCGGACAGTTTCCCTCCTACGAGCAGTACTTC | CASSQGFGQFPSYEQYF | TRBV4-1 | NA | 17 | NA | TRBJ2-7
TGTGCCAGCAGCCAGCAGCGGGGCCCGTACAATGAGCAGTTCTTC | CASSQQRGPYNEQFF | TRBV14 | TRBD2 | 15 | few | TRBJ2-1
TGTGCCACCAGTGACCCCCCTAGCGGGAGGGGCACAGATACGCAGTATTTT | CATSDPPSGRGTDTQYF | TRBV24-1 | TRBD2 | 17 | few | TRBJ2-3
TGTGCCAGCAGTTCCAGCTTCGCCGGGACTTTTTCACCCCTCCACTTT | CASSSSFAGTFSPLHF | TRBV27 | NA | 16 | NA | TRBJ1-6
TGCGCCAGCAGCTTGGCGTCGGTAGCGGGGGGCCCGAACACCGGGGAGCTGTTTTTT | CASSLASVAGGPNTGELFF | TRBV5-1 | TRBD2 | 19 | few | TRBJ2-2
TGCGCCAGCAGCCAATTGGACTCGAACACCGGGGAGCTGTTTTTT | CASSQLDSNTGELFF | TRBV4-3 | NA | 15 | NA | TRBJ2-2
TGCGCCAGCAGCTATGACAGGAATAATGAAAAACTGTTTTTT | CASSYDRNNEKLFF | TRBV5-1 | NA | 14 | NA | TRBJ1-4
TGTGCCAGCAGACCGACGGGACGTGTTGAGCAGTTCTTC | CASRPTGRVEQFF | TRBV12-3/TRBV12-4 | NA | 13 | NA | TRBJ2-1
TGCGCCAGCAGTTCGGACAGGGGGCGCATCTATGGCTACACCTTC | CASSSDRGRIYGYTF | TRBV5-1 | TRBD1 | 15 | few | TRBJ1-2
TGTGCCAGCAGACGACAGCTCAATCAGCCCCAGCATTTT | CASRRQLNQPQHF | TRBV12-3/TRBV12-4 | NA | 13 | NA | TRBJ1-5
TGTGCCAGCAGCCTCACAGGGGTGAAGGACAATGAGCAGTTCTTC | CASSLTGVKDNEQFF | TRBV11-3 | TRBD1 | 15 | NA | TRBJ2-1
TGCAGTGCTCCACGAGATTTTTACACTGAAGCTTTCTTT | CSAPRDFYTEAFF | TRBV20-1 | NA | 13 | few | TRBJ1-1
TGTGCCAGCAGTTTAGCGCGGAGCGGGGGTACGCAGTATTTT | CASSLARSGGTQYF | TRBV12-3/TRBV12-4 | TRBD2 | 14 | few | TRBJ2-3
TGTGCCAGCATCCCAATGGGACAGTTTAGCTATGGCTACACCTTC | CASIPMGQFSYGYTF | TRBV12-3/TRBV12-4 | TRBD1 | 15 | NA | TRBJ1-2
TGTGCCAGCAGTTTGGGCAGGGGAGCCGGGGAGCTGTTTTTT | CASSLGRGAGELFF | TRBV12-3/TRBV12-4 | NA | 14 | few | TRBJ2-2
TGCAGTGCCTTAGTCTCCTCCTACAATGAGCAGTTCTTC | CSALVSSYNEQFF | TRBV20-1 | NA | 13 | NA | TRBJ2-1
TGCAGCGTTGAAGATTTAGCGGCCGGTTACGAGCAGTACTTC | CSVEDLAAGYEQYF | TRBV29-1 | NA | 14 | NA | TRBJ2-7
TGTGCCTCCGGGACTGCCCGAACCTTC | CASGTARTF | TRBV10-3 | NA | 9 | NA | TRBJ1-2
TGTGCCACCAGCAGGTCTACCGGGACAGGGGGAAACACCATATATTTT | CATSRSTGTGGNTIYF | TRBV15 | TRBD1 | 16 | few | TRBJ1-3
TGTGCCAGCAGTCCCGATGGGCTAGCCAAAAACATTCAGTACTTC | CASSPDGLAKNIQYF | TRBV6-1 | NA | 15 | NA | TRBJ2-4
TGCAGCGTTGTAGGGACAGGGGTACAAGAGACCCAGTACTTC | CSVVGTGVQETQYF | TRBV29-1 | TRBD1 | 14 | NA | TRBJ2-5
TGTGCCAGCAGCCAAGGGGAAAATGGTGGCTACACCTTC | CASSQGENGGYTF | TRBV3-1 | NA | 13 | many | TRBJ1-2
TGCAGTGCTAGGAGGGCAGGGAAGTGGGATGAGCAGTTCTTC | CSARRAGKWDEQFF | TRBV20-1 | NA | 14 | few | TRBJ2-1
TGCAGCGTTCAAGACAGGGTTCAAAACATTCAGTACTTC | CSVQDRVQNIQYF | TRBV29-1 | TRBD1 | 13 | NA | TRBJ2-4
TGCAGCGTGGATAGGACAGGGCCCACTGAAGCTTTCTTT | CSVDRTGPTEAFF | TRBV29-1 | TRBD1 | 13 | few | TRBJ1-1
TGTGCCATCAGTGAGTCGGGAGGGAGCAATCAGCCCCAGCATTTT | CAISESGGSNQPQHF | TRBV10-3 | NA | 15 | NA | TRBJ1-5
TGTGCCAGCACCCCCGGCAGGAAAGATCAGCCCCAGCATTTT | CASTPGRKDQPQHF | TRBV2 | NA | 14 | few | TRBJ1-5
TGCGCCAGCAGCCCGGGACTACTTAACGAGCAGTACTTC | CASSPGLLNEQYF | TRBV5-1 | TRBD2 | 13 | few | TRBJ2-7
TGTGCCAGCAGTGGGGACGTAGGCACTGAAGCTTTCTTT | CASSGDVGTEAFF | TRBV7-8 | NA | 13 | NA | TRBJ1-1
TGTGCCACCAGCAGAGATCCGACTAGCCGGTACGAGCAGTACTTC | CATSRDPTSRYEQYF | TRBV15 | TRBD2 | 15 | NA | TRBJ2-7
TGTGCCAGCAGTGAACTTGGCAACCGCAATCAGCCCCAGCATTTT | CASSELGNRNQPQHF | TRBV6-1 | NA | 15 | once | TRBJ1-5
TGTGCCAGCAGCTTAGGGTTGGGTGATCAGCCCCAGCATTTT | CASSLGLGDQPQHF | TRBV7-2 | NA | 14 | NA | TRBJ1-5
TGCAGTGCTAGCCCAGGGGGAGGGTATGGCTACACCTTC | CSASPGGGYGYTF | TRBV20-1 | TRBD1 | 13 | NA | TRBJ1-2
TGTGCCAGCAGTTTAAGACAAGACTCTGGGGCCAACGTCCTGACTTTC | CASSLRQDSGANVLTF | TRBV12-3/TRBV12-4 | NA | 16 | NA | TRBJ2-6
TGCAGCGTTGAACGGGGGACAGAGCAGTTCTTC | CSVERGTEQFF | TRBV29-1 | NA | 11 | NA | TRBJ2-1
TGTGCCAGCAGTCGCAACAATGAGCAGTTCTTC | CASSRNNEQFF | TRBV4-2 | NA | 11 | many | TRBJ2-1
TGCAGTGCTTCTGGACTAGCGGGGGGCACAGATACGCAGTATTTT | CSASGLAGGTDTQYF | TRBV20-1 | TRBD2 | 15 | NA | TRBJ2-3
TGTGCCAGCACCCATCGTCGGGGGGGGCCCTACGAGCAGTACTTC | CASTHRRGGPYEQYF | TRBV6-2/TRBV6-3 | TRBD2 | 15 | NA | TRBJ2-7
TGTGCCAGCCATACCTTCACAGATACGCAGTATTTT | CASHTFTDTQYF | TRBV6-6 | NA | 12 | NA | TRBJ2-3
TGTGCCAGCAGTTACAAGGGGGCTGGCTACGAGCAGTACTTC | CASSYKGAGYEQYF | TRBV6-5 | TRBD1 | 14 | NA | TRBJ2-7
TGCAGTGCTAGAAGGGGAGGACCTAGAGAGACCTCCTCCTACGAGCAGTACTTC | CSARRGGPRETSSYEQYF | TRBV20-1 | NA | 18 | few | TRBJ2-7
TGTGCCGGCAGCTTGGTGGCCTATACGCAGTATTTT | CAGSLVAYTQYF | TRBV7-2 | NA | 12 | once | TRBJ2-3
TGTGCCAGCAGTTTAGTCCCCAATCGCTACAATGAGCAGTTCTTC | CASSLVPNRYNEQFF | TRBV12-3/TRBV12-4 | NA | 15 | few | TRBJ2-1
TGTGCCAGCAGCTTATGGGACTACCGGGAGTTAGAGCCTGAAGCTTTCTTT | CASSLWDYRELEPEAFF | TRBV7-6 | NA | 17 | few | TRBJ1-1
TGCGCCAGCAGATATTTCCCGGGCGGGGCAGAAGCTTTCTTT | CASRYFPGGAEAFF | TRBV5-1 | NA | 14 | few | TRBJ1-1